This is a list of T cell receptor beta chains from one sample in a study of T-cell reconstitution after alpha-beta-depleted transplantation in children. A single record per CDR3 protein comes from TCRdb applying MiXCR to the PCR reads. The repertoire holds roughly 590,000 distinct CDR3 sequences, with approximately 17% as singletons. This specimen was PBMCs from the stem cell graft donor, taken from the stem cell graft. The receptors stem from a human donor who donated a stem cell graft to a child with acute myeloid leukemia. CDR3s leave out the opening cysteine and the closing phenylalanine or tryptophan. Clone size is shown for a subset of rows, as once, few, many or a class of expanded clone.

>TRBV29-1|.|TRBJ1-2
SANRDSSNYGYT
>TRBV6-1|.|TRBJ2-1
ASIRSGSDNEQF
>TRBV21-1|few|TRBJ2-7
ASSTGLRTYEQY
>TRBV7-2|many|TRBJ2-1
ASSHRPSGGYNEQF
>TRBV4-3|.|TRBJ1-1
ASSQGTGYTEAF
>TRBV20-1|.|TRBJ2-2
GLTGYAGELF
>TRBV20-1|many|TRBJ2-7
SARVGGVYEQY
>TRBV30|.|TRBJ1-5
AWSAQKNQPQH
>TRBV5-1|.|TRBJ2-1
ASRQPPGHYNEQF
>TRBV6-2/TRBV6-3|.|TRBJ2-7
ASSKSSRYSYEQY
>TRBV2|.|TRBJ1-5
ASNTGGQPQH
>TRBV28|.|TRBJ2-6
ASKDQTLSGANVLT
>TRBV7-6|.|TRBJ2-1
ASSLTRGGLDEQF
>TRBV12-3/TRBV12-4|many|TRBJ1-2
ASRPMNHGYT
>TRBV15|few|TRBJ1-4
ATSIPGAVEKLF
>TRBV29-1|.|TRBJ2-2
SVDGENTGELF
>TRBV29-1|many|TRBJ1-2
SVTRDGYT
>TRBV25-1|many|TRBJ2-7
ASSEWDSYEQY
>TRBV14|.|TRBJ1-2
ASSPQTDGYT
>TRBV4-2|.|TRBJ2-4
ASSQGDSDKNIQY
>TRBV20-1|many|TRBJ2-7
SASGHLGPLEQY
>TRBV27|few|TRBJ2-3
ASRPDLPGQGVFSTDTQY
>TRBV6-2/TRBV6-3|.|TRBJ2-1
ASGLGRRPANEQF
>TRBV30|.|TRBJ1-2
AWSVLAGANYGYT
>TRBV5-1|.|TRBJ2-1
ASSPDGPYNEQF
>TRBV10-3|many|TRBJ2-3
AISGSGPSTDTQY
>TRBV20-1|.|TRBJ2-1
CSRDGARGRHNEQF
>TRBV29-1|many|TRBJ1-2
SVRRDKIFDGYT
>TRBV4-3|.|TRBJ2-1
ASSQAGQGLTYNEQF
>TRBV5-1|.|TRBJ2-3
ASSPPTGSGTDTQY
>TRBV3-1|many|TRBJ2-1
ASNGEETTEQF
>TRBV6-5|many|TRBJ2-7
ASSYGVGYEQY
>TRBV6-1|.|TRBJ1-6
ASSTDRSNSPLH
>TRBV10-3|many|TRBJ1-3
AISEASGRNTIY
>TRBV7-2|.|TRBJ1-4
ASSFSLDPNEKLF
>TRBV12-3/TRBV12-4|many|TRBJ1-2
ASSPGSANYGYT
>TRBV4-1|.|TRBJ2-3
ASSQEGLAGGADTQY
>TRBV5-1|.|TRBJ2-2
ASSTGNVGTGELF
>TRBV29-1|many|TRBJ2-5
SVTGEVETQY
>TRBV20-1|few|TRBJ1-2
SARGSANYGYT
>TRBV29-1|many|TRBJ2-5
SVESAKSVYSVETQY
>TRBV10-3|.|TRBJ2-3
AISETTSGGSRPDTQY
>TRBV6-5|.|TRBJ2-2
ASSYSTRATGALF
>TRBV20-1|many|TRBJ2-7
SAIGTQTYEQY
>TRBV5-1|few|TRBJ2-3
ASSDISTDTQY
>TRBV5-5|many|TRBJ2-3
ASSLDPHSTDTQY
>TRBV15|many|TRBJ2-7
ATSRGRGNYEQY
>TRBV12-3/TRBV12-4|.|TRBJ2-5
ASRSSGATSLKTQY
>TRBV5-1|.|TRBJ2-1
ASSSGGGRSYNEQF
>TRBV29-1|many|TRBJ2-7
SVEDRADYEQY
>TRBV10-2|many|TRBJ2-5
ASSEPGHLQTQY
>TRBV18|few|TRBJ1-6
ASSPRGGLGNSPLH